This T cell receptor (beta chain) was identified in a study of graft-versus-host responses after intestinal transplantation. As to this clone: Its antigen is not known.

Sequencing was performed with immunoSEQ multiplex PCR; in TCRdb, only in-frame clones are kept and a portion is missing. The sample holds tens of thousands of clones, 89% seen once. This TCR derives from a human donor who was the organ donor for an intestinal transplant. This material consisted of unstimulated CD4+ T cells sorted from spleen or lymph node cells, taken before transplant.

CDR3 in DNA: TGTGCCATCAGTGAGTCGGGACAGGGTAATGGCTACACCTTC. Translation gives CAISESGQGNGYTF. The chain joins TRBV10-3 to TRBJ1-2, with TRBD1 matching 9 bases. The CDR3 length is 14 residues. Per the germline V gene, CDR1 is ENHRY and CDR2 is SYGVKD. V dropped 0 bases and J dropped 6; count of bases not matched to a gene: 2.